The TCR beta chain under discussion was sequenced for a study of PD-1 blockade in classical Hodgkin lymphoma (dated by TCRdb to about 2020). For context, the study as a whole: Nivolumab dosing was 3 mg/kg intravenously every 2 weeks, continuing until either disease progression or unacceptable toxicity. To define a peripheral blood immune signature of response to PD-1 blockade in classical Hodgkin lymphoma, the study combined TCR beta sequencing with CyTOF. Points the paper makes about the study in general: Only a single clinical trial cohort was studied, and what caused the repertoire differences, possibly disease activity or prior therapy, remained undefined. A significant rise by C4D1 was seen in CD4+ but not CD8+ TCR diversity (p=0.0027 vs p=0.16), with the rise being most apparent in complete responders (p=0.02). Patients starting nivolumab less than 1 year after ASCT had lower diversity and were excluded from later analyses to avoid confounding by immune reconstitution. Trial patients achieving complete response had baseline diversity similar to newly diagnosed patients, whereas partial responders and progressors had significantly lower diversity. Baseline TCR diversity was reported as lower in newly diagnosed patients than in healthy donors, and lower still in relapsed/refractory patients.

Comment on this clone: Which antigen it targets is not known. It has no much larger one-base neighbor in the sample; base qualities were not kept.

The sample's time point label is to be understood as: cycle 2 day 1 (C2D1) of nivolumab. Relapse after autologous stem cell transplantation had occurred in all trial patients, and cohorts A, B and C were distinguished by prior brentuximab vedotin exposure. A total of 56 patients with relapsed/refractory classical Hodgkin lymphoma made up the trial cohort, and each patient's best overall response was complete response, partial response or progressive disease. In the multi-cohort phase II CheckMate 205 trial, trial patients received single-agent nivolumab. Best overall response was determined by an independent review committee according to the 2007 International Working Group response criteria. Trial PBMCs were collected just before the start of nivolumab (C1D1) and during therapy at cycle 2 day 1 and cycle 4 day 1. After peripheral blood was drawn into 8 mL Vacutainer Cell Preparation Tubes, PBMCs were isolated by centrifugation and then cryopreserved.

Inclusive of the bounding cysteine and phenylalanine, the CDR3 is 17 residues long. The read is trimmed to its CDR3 DNA, 51 bases read in frame from base 1. Via the germline V gene (reference sequence), CDR1 is LNHDA and CDR2 SQIVND. Ends trimmed: V by 7 bases, J by 4 bases; bases unmatched to a gene: 8. The Qiagen DNeasy kit was used to extract genomic DNA both from unsorted PBMCs and from the negatively selected CD4+ and CD8+ fractions. Using primers that anneal to V and J segments, immunoSEQ multiplex PCR amplified the TCR beta CDR3 regions. A synthetic immune receptor repertoire was used to minimize amplification bias, and any residual bias was removed computationally once sequencing was done. Concerning the study's data processing: Custom Python scripts were used to quantify repertoire diversity as the Shannon entropy index. Unsorted, CD4+ and CD8+ repertoires were examined separately, except in combined analyses, for which CD4+ and CD8+ sequences were merged in silico. A clone counted as expanded when the clone's frequency after treatment rose at least 2-fold relative to C1D1, and clones undetected at baseline were given a pseudocount of 0.5. Clones with 0 or 1 copy at C1D1 were defined as singleton clones, while clones with 2 or more copies were defined as non-singleton clones. By matching protein sequences in sorted samples from the same patient, clones expanded in unsorted samples were annotated as CD4+, CD8+ or unknown. Wilcoxon tests on paired samples were used to test changes in diversity from C1D1 to C4D1. TCRdb's version of the immuneACCESS table is confined to in-frame rearrangements and falls short of the full clone set. An unresolved V gene accounts for under half of the shortfall where checked; the remainder is of unknown origin. V and J calls plus clone size are reproduced from that table; the DNA served to infer D and trimming. For this sample there are around 45,000 clones; approximately 79% appear just once. The top ten clones comprise 2.8% of the sample.

The source is a human donor with classical Hodgkin lymphoma. The V and J segments used are TRBV19 and TRBJ2-2; the central 14 bases match TRBD2. The sequenced sample was peripheral blood mononuclear cells (PBMCs), obtained before the second cycle of nivolumab. CDR3 loop: CASTPTSGRAATGELFF. The base sequence is TGTGCCAGTACTCCGACTAGCGGGAGGGCCGCCACCGGGGAGCTGTTTTTT.